This entry is about one T cell receptor beta chain. The data were obtained in a study of PD-L1 blockade in urothelial cancer. Study-level background: Males with bladder-origin urothelial cancer made up about nine tenths of the roughly 29 patients. A median around 140,000 T cells were found in blood samples.

Time point denoted: peripheral blood 6 weeks after treatment start. Each individual provided 1 to 8 samples (taken pretreatment and on-treatment). Libraries were prepared by immunoSEQ multiplex PCR; TCRdb keeps only in-frame clonotypes and omits some of them. The top ten clones hold around 10% of a sample with about 48,000 clones, approximately 80% of them seen once. The CDR3 spans 14 residues. V and J are TRBV21-1 and TRBJ2-1; the table calls TRBD1, which could not be checked here. TRBV21-1 represents a pseudogene. Material: PBMCs, obtained around atezolizumab (anti-PD-L1) treatment. The sequence was obtained from a man between 65 and 85 years old with urothelial cancer. The CDR3, as DNA: TGTGCCAGCAGCAAAGAACAGCCTTACAATGAGCAGCTCTTC. Amino acid sequence: CASSKEQPYNEQLF.